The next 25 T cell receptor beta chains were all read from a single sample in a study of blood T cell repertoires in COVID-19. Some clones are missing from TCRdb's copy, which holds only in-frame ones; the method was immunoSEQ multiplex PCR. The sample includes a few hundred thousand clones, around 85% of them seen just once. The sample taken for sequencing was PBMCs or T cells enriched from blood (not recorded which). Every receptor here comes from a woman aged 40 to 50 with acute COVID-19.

Here the CDR3 DNA reads TGTGCCACCAGCAGAGTCGGGGTCGGGGAGCTGTTTTTT. This translates into CATSRVGVGELFF. V and J are TRBV15 and TRBJ2-2; D perhaps matches TRBD2 (5 bases). V was trimmed by 1 base and J by 7 bases, leaving 7 bases between them. Looked up from germline, CDR1 is LNHNV and CDR2 is YYDKDF (reference sequence). The CDR3 has 13 amino acids.

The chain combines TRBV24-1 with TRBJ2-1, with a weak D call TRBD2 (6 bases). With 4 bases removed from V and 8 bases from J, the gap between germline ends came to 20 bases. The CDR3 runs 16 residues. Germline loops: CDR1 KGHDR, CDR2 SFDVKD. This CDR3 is CATSDPGLSTGDEQFF. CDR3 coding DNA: TGTGCCACCAGTGACCCGGGACTTTCAACTGGGGATGAGCAGTTCTTC.

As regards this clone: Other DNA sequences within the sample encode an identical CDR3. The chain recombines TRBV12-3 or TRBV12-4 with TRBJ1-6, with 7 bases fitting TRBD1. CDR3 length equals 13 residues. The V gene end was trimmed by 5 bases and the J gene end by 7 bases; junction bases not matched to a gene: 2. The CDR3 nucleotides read TGTGCCAGCAGTCTGACAGGGAATTCACCCCTCCACTTT. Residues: CASSLTGNSPLHF.

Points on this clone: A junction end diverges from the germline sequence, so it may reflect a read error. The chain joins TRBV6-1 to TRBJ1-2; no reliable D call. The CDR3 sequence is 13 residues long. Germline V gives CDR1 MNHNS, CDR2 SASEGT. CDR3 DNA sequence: TGTGCCGGCAGTGAAACGGGGAACTATGGCTACACCTTC. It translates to CAGSETGNYGYTF.

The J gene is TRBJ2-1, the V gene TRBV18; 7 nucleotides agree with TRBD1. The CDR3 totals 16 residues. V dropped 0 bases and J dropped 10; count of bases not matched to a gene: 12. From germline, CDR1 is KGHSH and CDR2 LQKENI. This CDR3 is CASSPPPTGLRREQFF. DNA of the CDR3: TGTGCCAGCTCACCACCGCCGACAGGGCTCCGCCGGGAGCAGTTCTTC. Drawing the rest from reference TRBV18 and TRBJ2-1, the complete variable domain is NAGVMQNPRHLVRRRGQEARLRCSPMKGHSHVYWYRQLPEEGLKFMVYLQKENIIDESGMPKERFSAEFPKEGPSILRIQQVVRGDSAAYFCASSPPPTGLRREQFFGPGTRLTVL.

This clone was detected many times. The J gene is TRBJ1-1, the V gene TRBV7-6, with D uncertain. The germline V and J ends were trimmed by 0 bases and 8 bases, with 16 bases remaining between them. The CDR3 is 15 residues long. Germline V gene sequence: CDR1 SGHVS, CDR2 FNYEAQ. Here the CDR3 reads CASSLALGGRREAFF. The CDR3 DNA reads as TGTGCCAGCAGCTTAGCGCTGGGAGGGCGGAGGGAAGCTTTCTTT.

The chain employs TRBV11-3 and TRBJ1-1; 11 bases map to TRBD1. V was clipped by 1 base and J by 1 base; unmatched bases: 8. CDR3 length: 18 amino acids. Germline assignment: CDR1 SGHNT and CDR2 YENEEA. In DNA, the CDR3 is TGTGCCAGCAGCTTAGCCCGGGACAGGGGGACCCAGAACACTGAAGCTTTCTTT. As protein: CASSLARDRGTQNTEAFF.

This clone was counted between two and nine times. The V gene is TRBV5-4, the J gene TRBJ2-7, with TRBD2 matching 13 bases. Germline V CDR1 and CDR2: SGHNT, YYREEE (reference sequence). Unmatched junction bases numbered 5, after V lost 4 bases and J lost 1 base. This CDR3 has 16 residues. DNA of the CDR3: TGTGCCAGCAGCGCCGGGACTAGCGGGGTATCCTACGAGCAGTACTTC. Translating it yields CASSAGTSGVSYEQYF.

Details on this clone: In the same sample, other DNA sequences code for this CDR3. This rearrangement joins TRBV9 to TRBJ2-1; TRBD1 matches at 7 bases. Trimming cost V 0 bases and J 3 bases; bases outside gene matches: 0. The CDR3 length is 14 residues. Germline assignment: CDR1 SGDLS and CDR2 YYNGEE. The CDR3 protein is CASSVGTGYNEQFF. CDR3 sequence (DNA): TGTGCCAGCAGCGTAGGGACAGGCTACAATGAGCAGTTCTTC.

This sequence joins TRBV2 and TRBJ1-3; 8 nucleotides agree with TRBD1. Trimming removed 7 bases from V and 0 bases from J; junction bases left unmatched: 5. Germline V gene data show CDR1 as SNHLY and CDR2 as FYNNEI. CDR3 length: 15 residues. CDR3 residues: CASTQTGASGNTIYF. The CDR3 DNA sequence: TGTGCCAGCACACAGACAGGGGCCTCTGGAAACACCATATATTTT.

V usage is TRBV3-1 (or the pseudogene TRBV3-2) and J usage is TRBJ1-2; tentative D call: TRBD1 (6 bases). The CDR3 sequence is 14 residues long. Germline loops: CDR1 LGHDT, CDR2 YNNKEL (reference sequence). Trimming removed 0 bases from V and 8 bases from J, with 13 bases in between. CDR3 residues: CASSQDTGRTGYTF. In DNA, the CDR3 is TGTGCCAGCAGCCAAGACACAGGGCGGACCGGCTACACCTTC.

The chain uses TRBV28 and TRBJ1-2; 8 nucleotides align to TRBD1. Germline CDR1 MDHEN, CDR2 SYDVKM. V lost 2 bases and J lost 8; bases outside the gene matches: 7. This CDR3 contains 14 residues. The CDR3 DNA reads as TGTGCCAGCAGTTTACTTGGGACAGGCAAAGGCTACACCTTC. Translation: CASSLLGTGKGYTF.

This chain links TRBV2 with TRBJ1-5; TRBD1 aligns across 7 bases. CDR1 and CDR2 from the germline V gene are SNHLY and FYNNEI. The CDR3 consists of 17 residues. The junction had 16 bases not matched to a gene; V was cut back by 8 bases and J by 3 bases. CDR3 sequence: CASGKEQGRGDNQPQHF. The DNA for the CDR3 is TGTGCCAGCGGGAAGGAACAGGGGCGCGGGGACAATCAGCCCCAGCATTTT. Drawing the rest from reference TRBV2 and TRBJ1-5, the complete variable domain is EPEVTQTPSHQVTQMGQEVILRCVPISNHLYFYWYRQILGQKVEFLVSFYNNEISEKSEIFDDQFSVERPDGSNFTLKIRSTKLEDSAMYFCASGKEQGRGDNQPQHFGDGTRLSIL.

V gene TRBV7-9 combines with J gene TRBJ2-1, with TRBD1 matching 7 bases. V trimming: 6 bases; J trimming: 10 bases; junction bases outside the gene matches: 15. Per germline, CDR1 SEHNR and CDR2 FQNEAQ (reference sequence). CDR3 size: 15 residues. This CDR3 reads CASSLQGSRGTEQFF. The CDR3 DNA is TGTGCCAGCAGTCTACAGGGGTCCCGAGGAACCGAGCAGTTCTTC.

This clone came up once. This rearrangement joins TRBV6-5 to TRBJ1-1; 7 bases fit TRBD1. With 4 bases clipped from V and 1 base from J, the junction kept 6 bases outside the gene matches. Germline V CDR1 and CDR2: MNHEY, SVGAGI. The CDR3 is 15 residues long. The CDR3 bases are TGTGCCAGCAGTTGGAACTACAGGGGGAACACTGAAGCTTTCTTT. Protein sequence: CASSWNYRGNTEAFF.

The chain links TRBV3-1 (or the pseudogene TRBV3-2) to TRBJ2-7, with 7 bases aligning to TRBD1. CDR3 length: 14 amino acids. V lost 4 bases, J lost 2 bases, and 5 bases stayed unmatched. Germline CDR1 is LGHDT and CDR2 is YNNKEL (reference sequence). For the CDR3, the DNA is TGTGCCAGCAGCCGGGGACAGCTTACCTACGAGCAGTACTTC. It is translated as CASSRGQLTYEQYF.

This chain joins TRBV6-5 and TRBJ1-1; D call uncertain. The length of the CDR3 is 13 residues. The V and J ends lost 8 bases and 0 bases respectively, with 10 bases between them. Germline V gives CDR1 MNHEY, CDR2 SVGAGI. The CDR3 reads CASPPGVNTEAFF. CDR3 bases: TGTGCCAGCCCACCCGGAGTGAACACTGAAGCTTTCTTT.

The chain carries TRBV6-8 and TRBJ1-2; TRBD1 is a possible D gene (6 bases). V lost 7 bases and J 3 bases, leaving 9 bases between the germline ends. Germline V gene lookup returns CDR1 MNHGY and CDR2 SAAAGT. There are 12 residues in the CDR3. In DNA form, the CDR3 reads TGTGCCAGCAACACAGGGTACTATGGCTACACCTTC. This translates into CASNTGYYGYTF.

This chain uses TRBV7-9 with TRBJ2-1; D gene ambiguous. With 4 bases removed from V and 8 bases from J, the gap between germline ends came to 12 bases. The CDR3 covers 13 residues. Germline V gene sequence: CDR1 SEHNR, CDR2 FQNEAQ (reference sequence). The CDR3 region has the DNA TGTGCCAGCAGCTCCGTTCAACGGGATGAGCAGTTCTTC. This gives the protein CASSSVQRDEQFF.

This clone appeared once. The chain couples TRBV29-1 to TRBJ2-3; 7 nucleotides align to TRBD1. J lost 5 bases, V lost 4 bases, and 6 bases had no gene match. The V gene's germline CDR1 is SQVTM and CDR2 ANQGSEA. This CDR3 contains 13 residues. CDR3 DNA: TGCAGCGTTGTGAGGGGGCCCGGAGATACGCAGTATTTT. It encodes CSVVRGPGDTQYF.

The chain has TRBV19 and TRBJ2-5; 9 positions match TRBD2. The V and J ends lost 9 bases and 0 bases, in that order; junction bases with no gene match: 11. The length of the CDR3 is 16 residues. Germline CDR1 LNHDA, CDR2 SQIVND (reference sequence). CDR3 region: CASKPLVAGDQETQYF. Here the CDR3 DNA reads TGTGCCAGCAAGCCTCTGGTAGCGGGAGACCAAGAGACCCAGTACTTC.

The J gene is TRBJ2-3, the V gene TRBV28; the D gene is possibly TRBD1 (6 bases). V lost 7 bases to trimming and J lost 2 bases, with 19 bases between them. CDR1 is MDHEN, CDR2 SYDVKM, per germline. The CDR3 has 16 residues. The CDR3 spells CASTTQQGPPTDTQYF. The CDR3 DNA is TGTGCCAGCACCACACAGCAGGGGCCCCCCACAGATACGCAGTATTTT. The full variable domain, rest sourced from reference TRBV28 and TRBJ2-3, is DVKVTQSSRYLVKRTGEKVFLECVQDMDHENMFWYRQDPGLGLRLIYFSYDVKMKEKGDIPEGYSVSREKKERFSLILESASTNQTSMYLCASTTQQGPPTDTQYFGPGTRLTVL.

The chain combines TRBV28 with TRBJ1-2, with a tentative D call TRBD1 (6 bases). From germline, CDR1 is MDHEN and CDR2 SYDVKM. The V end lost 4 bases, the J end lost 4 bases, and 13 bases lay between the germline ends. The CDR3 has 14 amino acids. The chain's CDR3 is CASSWGGQIYGYTF. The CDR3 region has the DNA TGTGCCAGCAGTTGGGGGGGGCAGATCTATGGCTACACCTTC.

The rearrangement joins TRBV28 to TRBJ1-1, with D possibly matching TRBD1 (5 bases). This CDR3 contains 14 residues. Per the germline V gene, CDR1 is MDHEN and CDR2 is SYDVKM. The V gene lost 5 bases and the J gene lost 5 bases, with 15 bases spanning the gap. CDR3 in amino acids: CASSPRQSWTEAFF. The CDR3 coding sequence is TGTGCCAGCAGTCCCAGACAGAGTTGGACTGAAGCTTTCTTT. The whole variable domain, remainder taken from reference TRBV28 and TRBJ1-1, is DVKVTQSSRYLVKRTGEKVFLECVQDMDHENMFWYRQDPGLGLRLIYFSYDVKMKEKGDIPEGYSVSREKKERFSLILESASTNQTSMYLCASSPRQSWTEAFFGQGTRLTVV.

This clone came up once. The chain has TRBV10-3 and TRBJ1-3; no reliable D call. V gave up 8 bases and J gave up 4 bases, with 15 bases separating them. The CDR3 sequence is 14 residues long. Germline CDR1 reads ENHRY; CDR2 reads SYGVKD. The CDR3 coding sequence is TGTGCCATCGGGTCAACGGGAAGGGGAAACACCATATATTTT. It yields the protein CAIGSTGRGNTIYF.